A single sample is the source of the 2 T cell receptor beta chains below, sequenced in a study of blood T cell repertoires in COVID-19. The protocol was immunoSEQ multiplex PCR, while the TCRdb copy is restricted to in-frame clones and leaves out a portion. The table lists hundreds of thousands of clones, over 75% of them singletons. The specimen sequenced was peripheral blood. These receptors were collected from a woman aged 45-60 years with active or convalescent COVID-19.

This chain links TRBV18 with TRBJ1-1; 12 nucleotides align to TRBD1. CDR3 length: 16 residues. Trimming took 0 bases from V and 6 from J; bases not matched to a gene: 5. Germline V gene lookup returns CDR1 KGHSH and CDR2 LQKENI. CDR3 DNA: TGTGCCAGCTCACCACCGACGGGACAGGGGGCCCCTGAAGCTTTCTTT. This encodes CASSPPTGQGAPEAFF.

The chain combines TRBV5-1 with TRBJ1-3; a possible D gene is TRBD1 (6 bases). The CDR3 loop spans 16 amino acids. Germline CDR1 SGHRS, CDR2 YFSETQ. With 0 bases removed from V and 2 bases from J, the gap between germline ends came to 12 bases. The CDR3 protein is CASSLEGVLTGNTIYF. The CDR3 DNA reads TGCGCCAGCAGCTTGGAGGGGGTCCTGACTGGAAACACCATATATTTT.